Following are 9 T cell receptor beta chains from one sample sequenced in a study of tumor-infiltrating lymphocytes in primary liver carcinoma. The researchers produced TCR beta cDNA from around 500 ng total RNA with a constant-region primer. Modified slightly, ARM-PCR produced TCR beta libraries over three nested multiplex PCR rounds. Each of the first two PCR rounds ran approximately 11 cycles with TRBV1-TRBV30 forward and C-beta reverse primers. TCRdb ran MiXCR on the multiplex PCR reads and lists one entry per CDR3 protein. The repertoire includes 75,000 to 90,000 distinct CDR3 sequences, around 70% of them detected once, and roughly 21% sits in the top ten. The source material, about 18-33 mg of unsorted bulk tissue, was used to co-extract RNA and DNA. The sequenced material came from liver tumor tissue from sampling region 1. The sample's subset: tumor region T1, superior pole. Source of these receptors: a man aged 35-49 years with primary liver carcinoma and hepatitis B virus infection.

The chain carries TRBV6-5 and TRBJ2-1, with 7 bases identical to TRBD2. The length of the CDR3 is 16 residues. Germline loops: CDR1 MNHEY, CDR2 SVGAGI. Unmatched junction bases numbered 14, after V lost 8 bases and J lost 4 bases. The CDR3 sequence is CASVPRGGLRYNEQFF. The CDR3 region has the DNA TGTGCCAGCGTCCCGCGGGGAGGGCTCAGGTACAATGAGCAGTTCTTC.

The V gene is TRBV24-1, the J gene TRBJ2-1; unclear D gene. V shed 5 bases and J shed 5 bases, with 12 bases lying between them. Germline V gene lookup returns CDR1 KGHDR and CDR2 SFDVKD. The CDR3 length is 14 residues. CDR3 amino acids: CATSGRPTDNEQFF. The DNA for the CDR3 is TGTGCCACCAGTGGAAGGCCTACGGACAATGAGCAGTTCTTC.

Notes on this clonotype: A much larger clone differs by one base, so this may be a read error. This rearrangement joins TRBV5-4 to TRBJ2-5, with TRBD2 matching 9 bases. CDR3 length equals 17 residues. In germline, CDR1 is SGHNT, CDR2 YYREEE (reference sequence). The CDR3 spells CAGSSGLAREFQETQYF. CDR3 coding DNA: TGTGCCGGCAGCTCGGGACTAGCCCGAGAATTCCAAGAGACCCAGTACTTC. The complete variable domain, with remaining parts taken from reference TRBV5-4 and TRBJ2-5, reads ETGVTQSPTHLIKTRGQQVTLRCSSQSGHNTVSWYQQALGQGPQFIFQYYREEENGRGNFPPRFSGLQFPNYSSELNVNALELDDSALYLCAGSSGLAREFQETQYFGPGTRLLVL.

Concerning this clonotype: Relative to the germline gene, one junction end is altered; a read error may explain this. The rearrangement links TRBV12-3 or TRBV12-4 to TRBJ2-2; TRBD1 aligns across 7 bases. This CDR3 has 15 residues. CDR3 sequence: CTSRSTGANTGELFF. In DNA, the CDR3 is TGTACCAGCAGATCCACAGGGGCCAACACCGGGGAGCTATTTTTT.

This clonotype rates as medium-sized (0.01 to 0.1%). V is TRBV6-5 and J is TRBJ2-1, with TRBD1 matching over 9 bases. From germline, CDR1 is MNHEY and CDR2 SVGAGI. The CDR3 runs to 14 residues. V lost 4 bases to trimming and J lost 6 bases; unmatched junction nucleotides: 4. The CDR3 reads CASSWQDRGNEQFF. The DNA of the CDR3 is TGTGCCAGCAGTTGGCAGGACAGGGGCAATGAGCAGTTCTTC.

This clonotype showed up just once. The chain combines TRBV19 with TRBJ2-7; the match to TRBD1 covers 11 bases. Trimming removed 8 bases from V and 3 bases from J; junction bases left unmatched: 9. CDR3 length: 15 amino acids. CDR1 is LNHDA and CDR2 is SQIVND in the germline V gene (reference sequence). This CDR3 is CASGPGTGGGYEQYF. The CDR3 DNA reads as TGTGCCAGTGGTCCGGGGACAGGGGGTGGCTACGAGCAGTACTTC.

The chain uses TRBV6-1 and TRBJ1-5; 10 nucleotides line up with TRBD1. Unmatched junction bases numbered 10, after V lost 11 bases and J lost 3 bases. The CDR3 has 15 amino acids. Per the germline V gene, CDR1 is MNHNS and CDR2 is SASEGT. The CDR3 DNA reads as TGTGCCGACAGTGGGGGGACAGGGGACAATCAGCCCCAGCATTTT. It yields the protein CADSGGTGDNQPQHF.

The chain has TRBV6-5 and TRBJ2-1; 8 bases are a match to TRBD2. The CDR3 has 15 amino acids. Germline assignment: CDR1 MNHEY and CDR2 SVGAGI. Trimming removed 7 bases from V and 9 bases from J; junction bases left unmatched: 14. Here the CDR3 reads CASNSLRSGSTEQFF. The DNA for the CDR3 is TGTGCCAGCAATTCCCTCAGAAGCGGGAGCACTGAGCAGTTCTTC.

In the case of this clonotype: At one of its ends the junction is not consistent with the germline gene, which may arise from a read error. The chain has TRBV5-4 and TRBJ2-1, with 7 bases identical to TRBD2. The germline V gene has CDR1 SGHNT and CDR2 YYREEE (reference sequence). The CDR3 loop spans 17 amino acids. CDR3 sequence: CASSPEAGTSSHNERFF. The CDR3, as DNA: TGTGCCAGCAGCCCCGAAGCGGGAACAAGCTCCCACAATGAGCGGTTCTTC.